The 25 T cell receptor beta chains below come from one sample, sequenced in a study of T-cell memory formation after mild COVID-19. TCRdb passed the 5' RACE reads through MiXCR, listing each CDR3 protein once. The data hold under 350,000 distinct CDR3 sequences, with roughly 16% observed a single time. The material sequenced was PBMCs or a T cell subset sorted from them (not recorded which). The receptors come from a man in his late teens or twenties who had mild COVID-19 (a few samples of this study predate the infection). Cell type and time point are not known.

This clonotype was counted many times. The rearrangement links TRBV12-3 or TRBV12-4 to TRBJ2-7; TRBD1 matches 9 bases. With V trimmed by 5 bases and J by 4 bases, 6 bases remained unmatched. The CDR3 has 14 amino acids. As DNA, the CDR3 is TGTGCCAGCAGTGCCGGGACAGGGTTGTACGAGCAGTACTTC. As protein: CASSAGTGLYEQYF.

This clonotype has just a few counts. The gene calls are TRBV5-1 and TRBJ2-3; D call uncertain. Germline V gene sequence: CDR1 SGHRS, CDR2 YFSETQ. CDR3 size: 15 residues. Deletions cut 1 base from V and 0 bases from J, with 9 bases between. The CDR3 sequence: CASSLSWSSTDTQYF. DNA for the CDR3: TGCGCCAGCAGCTTGAGTTGGTCGAGCACAGATACGCAGTATTTT.

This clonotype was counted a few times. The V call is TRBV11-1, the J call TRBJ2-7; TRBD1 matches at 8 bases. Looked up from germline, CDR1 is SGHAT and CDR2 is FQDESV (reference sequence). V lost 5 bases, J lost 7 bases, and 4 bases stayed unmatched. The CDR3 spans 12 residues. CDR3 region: CASSTRTGEQYF. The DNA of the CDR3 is TGTGCCAGCAGCACTAGGACAGGGGAGCAGTACTTC.

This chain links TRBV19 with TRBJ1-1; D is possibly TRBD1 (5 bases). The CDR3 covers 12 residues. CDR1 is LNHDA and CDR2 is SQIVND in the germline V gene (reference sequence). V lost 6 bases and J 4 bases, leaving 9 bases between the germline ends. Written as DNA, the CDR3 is TGTGCCAGTAGCCGGGACGGCACTGAAGCTTTCTTT. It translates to CASSRDGTEAFF.

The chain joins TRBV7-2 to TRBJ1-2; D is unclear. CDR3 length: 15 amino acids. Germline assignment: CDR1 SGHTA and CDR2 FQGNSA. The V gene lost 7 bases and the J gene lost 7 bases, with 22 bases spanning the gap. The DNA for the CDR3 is TGTGCCAGCACCAACCCCGCGCGAGGGTTAGGTGGCTACACCTTC. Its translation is CASTNPARGLGGYTF.

The CDR3 is CASSYSRSGTQETQYF. CDR3 DNA sequence: TGTGCCAGCAGTTACTCTCGATCGGGAACCCAAGAGACCCAGTACTTC. The chain employs TRBV6-5 and TRBJ2-5; possible D gene TRBD2, 5 bases. The CDR3 contains 16 residues. V was clipped by 0 bases and J by 1 base, with 12 bases between them. Germline loops: CDR1 MNHEY, CDR2 SVGAGI.

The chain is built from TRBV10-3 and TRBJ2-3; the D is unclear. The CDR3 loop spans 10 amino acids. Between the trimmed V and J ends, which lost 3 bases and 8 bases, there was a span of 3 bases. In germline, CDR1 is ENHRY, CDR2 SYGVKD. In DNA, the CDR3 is TGTGCCATCAGTGACAGTACGCAGTATTTT. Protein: CAISDSTQYF.

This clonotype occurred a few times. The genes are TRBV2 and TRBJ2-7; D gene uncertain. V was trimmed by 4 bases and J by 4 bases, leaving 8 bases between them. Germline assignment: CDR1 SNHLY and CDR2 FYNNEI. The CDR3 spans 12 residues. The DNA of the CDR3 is TGTGCCAGCAGTGGGAGTGGGTACGAGCAGTACTTC. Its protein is CASSGSGYEQYF.

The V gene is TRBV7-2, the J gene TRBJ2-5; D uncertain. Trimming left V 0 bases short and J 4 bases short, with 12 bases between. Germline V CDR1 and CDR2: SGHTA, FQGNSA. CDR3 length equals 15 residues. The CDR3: CASSLAQRTLETQYF. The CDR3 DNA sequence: TGTGCCAGCAGCTTAGCCCAGCGCACCCTAGAGACCCAGTACTTC.

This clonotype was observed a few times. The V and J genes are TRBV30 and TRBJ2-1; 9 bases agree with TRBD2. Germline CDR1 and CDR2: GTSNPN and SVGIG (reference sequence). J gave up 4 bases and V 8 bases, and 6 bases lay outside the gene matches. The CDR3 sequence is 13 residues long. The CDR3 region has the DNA TGTGCCAGAAGCAGCGGGGGGTACAATGAGCAGTTCTTC. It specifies CARSSGGYNEQFF.

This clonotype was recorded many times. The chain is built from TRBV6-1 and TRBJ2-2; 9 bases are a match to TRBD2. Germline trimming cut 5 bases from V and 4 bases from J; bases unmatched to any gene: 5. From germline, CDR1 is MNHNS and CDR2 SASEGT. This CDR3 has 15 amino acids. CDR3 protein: CASSLRGGSTGELFF. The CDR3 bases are TGTGCCAGCAGTTTGCGGGGGGGCAGCACCGGGGAGCTGTTTTTT.

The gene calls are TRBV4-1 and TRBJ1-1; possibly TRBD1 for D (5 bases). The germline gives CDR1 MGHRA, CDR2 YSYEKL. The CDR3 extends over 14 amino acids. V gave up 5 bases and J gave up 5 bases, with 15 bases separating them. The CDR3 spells CASSYPGIATEAFF. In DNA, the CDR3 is TGCGCCAGCAGCTACCCAGGGATAGCTACTGAAGCTTTCTTT.

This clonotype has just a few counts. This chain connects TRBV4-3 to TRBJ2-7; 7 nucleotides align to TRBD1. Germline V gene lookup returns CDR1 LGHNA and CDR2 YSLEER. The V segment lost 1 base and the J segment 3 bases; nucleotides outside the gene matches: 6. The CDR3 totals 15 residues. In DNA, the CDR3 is TGCGCCAGCAGCCAAGGAGTGACAGGGCACTACGAGCAGTACTTC. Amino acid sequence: CASSQGVTGHYEQYF.

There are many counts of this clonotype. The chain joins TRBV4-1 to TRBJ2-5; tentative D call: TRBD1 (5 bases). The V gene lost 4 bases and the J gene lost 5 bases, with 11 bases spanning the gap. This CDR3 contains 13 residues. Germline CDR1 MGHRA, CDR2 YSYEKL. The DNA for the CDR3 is TGCGCCAGCAGCCCCAGGGCGAGGGAGACCCAGTACTTC. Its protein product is CASSPRARETQYF.

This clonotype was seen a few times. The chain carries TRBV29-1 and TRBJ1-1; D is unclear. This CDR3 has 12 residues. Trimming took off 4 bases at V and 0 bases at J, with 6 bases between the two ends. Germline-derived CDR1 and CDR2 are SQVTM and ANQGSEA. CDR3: CSVGKVNTEAFF. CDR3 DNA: TGCAGCGTTGGTAAGGTGAACACTGAAGCTTTCTTT.

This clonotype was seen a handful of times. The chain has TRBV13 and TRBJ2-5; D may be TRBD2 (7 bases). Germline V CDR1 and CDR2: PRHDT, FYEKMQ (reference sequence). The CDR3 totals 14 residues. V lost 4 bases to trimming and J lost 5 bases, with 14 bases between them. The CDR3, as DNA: TGTGCCAGCAGCTCCGAACAGGGAGGGGAGACCCAGTACTTC. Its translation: CASSSEQGGETQYF.

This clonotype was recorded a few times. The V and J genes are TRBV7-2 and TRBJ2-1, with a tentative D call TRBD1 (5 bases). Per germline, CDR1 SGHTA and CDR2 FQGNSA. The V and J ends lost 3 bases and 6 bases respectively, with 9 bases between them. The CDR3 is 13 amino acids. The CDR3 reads CASSFRQFNEQFF. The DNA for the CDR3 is TGTGCCAGCAGCTTTCGACAGTTCAATGAGCAGTTCTTC.

The DNA for the CDR3 is TGTGCCAGTATGGACAGTCGTAAAGAGACCCAGTACTTC. Translation gives CASMDSRKETQYF. The chain joins TRBV11-1 to TRBJ2-5, with a tentative D call TRBD1 (6 bases). The V end lost 9 bases, the J end lost 3 bases, and 14 bases lay between the germline ends. The V gene's germline CDR1 is SGHAT and CDR2 FQDESV (reference sequence). The CDR3 runs 13 residues.

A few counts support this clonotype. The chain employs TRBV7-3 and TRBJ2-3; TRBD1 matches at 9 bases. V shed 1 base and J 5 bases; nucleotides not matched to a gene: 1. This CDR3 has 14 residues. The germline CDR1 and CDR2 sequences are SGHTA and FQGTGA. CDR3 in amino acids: CASSLRQGGDTQYF. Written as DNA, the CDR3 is TGTGCCAGCAGCTTAAGACAGGGGGGAGATACGCAGTATTTT.

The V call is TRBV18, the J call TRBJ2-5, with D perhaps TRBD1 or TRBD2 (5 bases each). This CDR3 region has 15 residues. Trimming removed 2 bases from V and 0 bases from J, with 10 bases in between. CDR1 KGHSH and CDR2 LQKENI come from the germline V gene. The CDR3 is CASSPGRENQETQYF. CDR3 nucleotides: TGTGCCAGCTCACCAGGCAGGGAGAACCAAGAGACCCAGTACTTC.

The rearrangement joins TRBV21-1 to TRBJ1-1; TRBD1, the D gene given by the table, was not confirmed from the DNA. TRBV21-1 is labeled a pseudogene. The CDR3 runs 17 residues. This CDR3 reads CASSKDRGSLMNTEAFF. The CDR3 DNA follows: TGTGCCAGCAGCAAAGATCGGGGGAGCCTCATGAACACTGAAGCTTTCTTT.

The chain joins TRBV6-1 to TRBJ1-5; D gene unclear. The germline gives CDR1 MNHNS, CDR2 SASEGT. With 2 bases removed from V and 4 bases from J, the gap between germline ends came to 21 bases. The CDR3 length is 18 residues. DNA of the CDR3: TGTGCCAGCAGTGAATTAAGTCCACAGTCAAGGAGGAATCAGCCCCAGCATTTT. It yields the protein CASSELSPQSRRNQPQHF.

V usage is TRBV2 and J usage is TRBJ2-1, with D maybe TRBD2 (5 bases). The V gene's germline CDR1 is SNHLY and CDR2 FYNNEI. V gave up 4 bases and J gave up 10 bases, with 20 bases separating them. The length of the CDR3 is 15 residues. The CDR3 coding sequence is TGTGCCAGCAGTGTCGAGGGAACCTCGTCAGGAGAGCAGTTCTTC. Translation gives CASSVEGTSSGEQFF.

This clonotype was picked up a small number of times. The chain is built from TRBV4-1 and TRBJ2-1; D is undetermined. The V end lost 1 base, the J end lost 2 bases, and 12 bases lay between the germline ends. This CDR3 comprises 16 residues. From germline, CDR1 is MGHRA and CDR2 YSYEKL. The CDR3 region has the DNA TGCGCCAGCAGCCAAGTCGACCTTGTCACCTACAATGAGCAGTTCTTC. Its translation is CASSQVDLVTYNEQFF.

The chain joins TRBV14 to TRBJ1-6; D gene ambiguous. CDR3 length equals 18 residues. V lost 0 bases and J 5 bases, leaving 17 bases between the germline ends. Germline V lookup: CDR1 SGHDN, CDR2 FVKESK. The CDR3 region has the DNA TGTGCCAGCAGCCAAGAAAGTTGGCAACGACGGGATAATTCACCCCTCCACTTT. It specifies CASSQESWQRRDNSPLHF.